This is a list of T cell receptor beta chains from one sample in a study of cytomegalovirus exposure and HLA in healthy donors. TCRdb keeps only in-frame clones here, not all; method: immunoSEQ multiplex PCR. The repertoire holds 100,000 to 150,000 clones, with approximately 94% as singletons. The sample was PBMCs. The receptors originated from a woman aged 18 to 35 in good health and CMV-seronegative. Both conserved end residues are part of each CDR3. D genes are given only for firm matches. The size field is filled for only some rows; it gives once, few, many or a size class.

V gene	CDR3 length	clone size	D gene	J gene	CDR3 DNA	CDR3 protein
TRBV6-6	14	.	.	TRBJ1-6	TGTGCCAGCAGTTACGTACAGGGTGGTTCACCCCTCCACTTT	CASSYVQGGSPLHF
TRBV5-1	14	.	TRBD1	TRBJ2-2	TGCGCCAGTAACCGGGACAGGGACACCGGGGAGCTGTTTTTT	CASNRDRDTGELFF
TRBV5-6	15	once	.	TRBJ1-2	TGTGCCAGCAGCCTGGGCCGGGGGGAAGTTAATGGCTACACCTTC	CASSLGRGEVNGYTF
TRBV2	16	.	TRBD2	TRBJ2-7	TGTGCCAGCAGTGTGGGGCTAGCGGGAGTTGTGGGCGAGCAGTACTTC	CASSVGLAGVVGEQYF
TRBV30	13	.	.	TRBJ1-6	TGTGCCTGGAGTTTAGCAGGACTTTCACCCCTCCACTTT	CAWSLAGLSPLHF
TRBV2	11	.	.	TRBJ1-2	TGTGCCAGCAGGAGAGGAGATGGCTACACCTTC	CASRRGDGYTF
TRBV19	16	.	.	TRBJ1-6	TGTGCCAGTAGTATAGATTCGGGGTTTCCCCCGGAGCCCCTCCACTTT	CASSIDSGFPPEPLHF
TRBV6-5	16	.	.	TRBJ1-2	TGTGCCAGCAGTTCCTCCCCCGGGGGGGTATTAGGGGGCTACACCTTC	CASSSSPGGVLGGYTF
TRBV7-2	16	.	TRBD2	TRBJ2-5	TGTGCCAGCAGCCCGGGACTAGCGGGGGTCCAAGAGACCCAGTACTTC	CASSPGLAGVQETQYF
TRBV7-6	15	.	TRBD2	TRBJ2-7	TGTGCCAGCAGCATGGTAGCGGGAGCGTCCTACGAGCAGTACTTC	CASSMVAGASYEQYF
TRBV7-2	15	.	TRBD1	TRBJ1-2	TGTGCCAGCAGCCGACGGACAGGGGCGGACTATGGCTACACCTTC	CASSRRTGADYGYTF
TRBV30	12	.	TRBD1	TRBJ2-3	TGTGCCTGGAGTACAGGGGCCTATACGCAGTATTTT	CAWSTGAYTQYF
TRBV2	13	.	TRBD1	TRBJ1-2	TGTGCCAGCAGTGAAACGGACAGGGTTGGCTACACCTTC	CASSETDRVGYTF
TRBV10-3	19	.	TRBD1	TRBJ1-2	TGTGCCATCAGTGAGAGGCCGCCAGGACAGGTCCATTCGCGCTATGGCTACACCTTC	CAISERPPGQVHSRYGYTF
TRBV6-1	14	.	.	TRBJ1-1	TGTGCCAGCAGTGAATGGGAGGGGGGCCCTGAAGCTTTCTTT	CASSEWEGGPEAFF
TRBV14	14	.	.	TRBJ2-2	TGTGCCAGCAGCCCGGGACACCCTTTCGGGGAGCTGTTTTTT	CASSPGHPFGELFF
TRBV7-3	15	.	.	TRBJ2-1	TGTGCCAGCAGCAACGGAGGCCCCTCCTACAATGAGCAGTTCTTC	CASSNGGPSYNEQFF
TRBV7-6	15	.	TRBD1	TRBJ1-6	TGTGCCAGCAGCTTAGTGGGACAGTATAATTCACCCCTCCACTTT	CASSLVGQYNSPLHF
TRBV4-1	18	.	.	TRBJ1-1	TGCGCCAGCAGCCCGGGGAGTCGAGGGGGGGTTTTGAACACTGAAGCTTTCTTT	CASSPGSRGGVLNTEAFF
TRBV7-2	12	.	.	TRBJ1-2	TGTGCCAGCAGCTTACCAGGCCTCGGCTACACCTTC	CASSLPGLGYTF
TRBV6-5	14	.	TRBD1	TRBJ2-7	TGTGCCAGCAGACCGGGACAGGGGGCTGGCGAGCAGTACTTC	CASRPGQGAGEQYF
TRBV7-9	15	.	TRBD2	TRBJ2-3	TGTGCCAGCAGCTTTGGCGGGGACTACACAGATACGCAGTATTTT	CASSFGGDYTDTQYF
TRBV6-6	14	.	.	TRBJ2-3	TGTGCCAGCAGTCGACAGGCTCGCACAGATACGCAGTATTTT	CASSRQARTDTQYF
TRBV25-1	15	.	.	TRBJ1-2	TGTGCCAGCAGTGAATCGGCAGGGGCTAACTATGGCTACACCTTC	CASSESAGANYGYTF
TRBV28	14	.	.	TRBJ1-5	TGTGCCAGCAGTTTATGGGACATGGTTCAGCCCCAGCATTTT	CASSLWDMVQPQHF
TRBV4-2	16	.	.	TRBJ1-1	TGTGCCAGCAGCCAGGTCCCGGGATTCATGAACACTGAAGCTTTCTTT	CASSQVPGFMNTEAFF
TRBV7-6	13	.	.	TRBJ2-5	TGTGCCAGCAGCTTAGATCATTACGGGACCCAGTACTTC	CASSLDHYGTQYF
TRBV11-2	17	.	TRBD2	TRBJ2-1	TGTGCCAGCAGCCCAACCATGACTAGCGGGGTTTACAATGAGCAGTTCTTC	CASSPTMTSGVYNEQFF
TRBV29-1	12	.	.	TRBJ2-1	TGCAGCGTTGCTATTGCTAGCCATGAGCAGTTCTTC	CSVAIASHEQFF
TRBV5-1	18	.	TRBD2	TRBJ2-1	TGCGCCAGCAGCTTGGCCAGGTCCGGGACTAGCGGGAGAAATGAGCAGTTCTTC	CASSLARSGTSGRNEQFF
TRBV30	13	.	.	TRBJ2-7	TGTGCCTGGAGCCTCGGGACTGGCTACGAGCAGTACTTC	CAWSLGTGYEQYF
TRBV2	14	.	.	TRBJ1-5	TGTGCCAGCAGCGCCCACAGGGTCCATCAGCCCCAGCATTTT	CASSAHRVHQPQHF
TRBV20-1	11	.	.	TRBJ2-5	TGCAGTGCTACAGGGTTGGAGACCCAGTACTTC	CSATGLETQYF
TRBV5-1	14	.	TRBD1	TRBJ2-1	TGCGCCAGCAGCTTTGGGACAGGGAACAATGAGCAGTTCTTC	CASSFGTGNNEQFF
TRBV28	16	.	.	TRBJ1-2	TGTGCCAGCAGTTTAGGCCCCGGGACAACAAACTATGGCTACACCTTC	CASSLGPGTTNYGYTF
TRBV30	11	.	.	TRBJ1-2	TGTGCCTGGACCTCGGGATTTGGCTACACCTTC	CAWTSGFGYTF
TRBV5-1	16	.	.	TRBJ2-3	TGCGCCAGCAGTAAGGACAGGGCGCGGGGGACAGATACGCAGTATTTT	CASSKDRARGTDTQYF
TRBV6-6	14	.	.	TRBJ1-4	TGTGCCAGCTCGGGTTGGGTAACTAATGAAAAACTGTTTTTT	CASSGWVTNEKLFF
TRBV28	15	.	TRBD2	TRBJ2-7	TGTGCCAGCAGCCCAATCGGCGGGAGGGCCCACGAGCAGTACTTC	CASSPIGGRAHEQYF
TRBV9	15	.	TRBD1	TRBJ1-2	TGTGCCAGCAGCGTAGTCTTGACAGGGAACTATGGCTACACCTTC	CASSVVLTGNYGYTF
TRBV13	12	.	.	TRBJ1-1	TGTGCCAGCAGCTTAGTAGGGGGAGAAGCTTTCTTT	CASSLVGGEAFF
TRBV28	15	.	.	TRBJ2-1	TGTGCCAGCAAACAGGCCCAGGGGGGCAACAATGAGCAGTTCTTC	CASKQAQGGNNEQFF
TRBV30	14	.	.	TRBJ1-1	TGTGCCTGGAGTGCCTGGACAGAAAACACTGAAGCTTTCTTT	CAWSAWTENTEAFF
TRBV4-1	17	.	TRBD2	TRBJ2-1	TGCGCCAGCAGCCAAGACCAACTAGCGGGGGACATAAATGAGCAGTTCTTC	CASSQDQLAGDINEQFF
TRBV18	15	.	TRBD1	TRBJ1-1	TGTGCCAGCTCACCGACCGGGACAGGGGACACTGAAGCTTTCTTT	CASSPTGTGDTEAFF
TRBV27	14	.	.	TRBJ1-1	TGTGCCAGCAGCTCAAGGAGTGGGAACACTGAAGCTTTCTTT	CASSSRSGNTEAFF
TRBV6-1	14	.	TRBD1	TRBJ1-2	TGTGCCAGCAGTGAAGGGGACAGGGCTCTTGGCTACACCTTC	CASSEGDRALGYTF
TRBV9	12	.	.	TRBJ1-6	TGTGCCAGCAGCGCCTCCAAGGACAGACTCCACTTT	CASSASKDRLHF
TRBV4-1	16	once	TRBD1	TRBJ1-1	TGCGCCAGCAGCCAAGCCCCTGGACAGGGGGGCACTGAAGCTTTCTTT	CASSQAPGQGGTEAFF
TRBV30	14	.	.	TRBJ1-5	TGTGCCTGGAGTGTATCGAGTTATGATCAGCCCCAGCATTTT	CAWSVSSYDQPQHF
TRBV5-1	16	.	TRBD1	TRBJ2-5	TGCGCCAGCAGCTTAACGGGACAGGGGGAGCGAGAGACCCAGTACTTC	CASSLTGQGERETQYF
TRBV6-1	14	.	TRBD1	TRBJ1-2	TGTGCCAGCAGTGAACGGACAGGGGACTATGGCTACACCTTC	CASSERTGDYGYTF
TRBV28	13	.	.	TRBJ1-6	TGTGCCAGCAGTCTTGGACAGCCCTCACCCCTCCACTTT	CASSLGQPSPLHF
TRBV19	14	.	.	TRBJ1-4	TGTGCCAGCCGAGCGGGGCCGACAAATGAAAAACTGTTTTTT	CASRAGPTNEKLFF
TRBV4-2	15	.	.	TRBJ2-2	TGTGCCAGCAGCCAAGAAGAGCGAGGGCCCGGGGAGCTGTTTTTT	CASSQEERGPGELFF